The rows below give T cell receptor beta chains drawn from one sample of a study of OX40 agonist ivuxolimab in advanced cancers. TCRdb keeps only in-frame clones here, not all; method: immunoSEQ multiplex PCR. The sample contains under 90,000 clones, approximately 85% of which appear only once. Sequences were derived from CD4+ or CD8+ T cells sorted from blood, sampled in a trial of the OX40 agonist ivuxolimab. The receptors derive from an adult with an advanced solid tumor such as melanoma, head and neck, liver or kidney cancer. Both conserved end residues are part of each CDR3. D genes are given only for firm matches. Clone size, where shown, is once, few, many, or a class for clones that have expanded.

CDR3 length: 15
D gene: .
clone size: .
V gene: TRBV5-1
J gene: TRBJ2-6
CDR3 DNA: TGCGCCAGCAGCTTCGAGCAACTGGGGCCAAGCGTCCTGACTTTC
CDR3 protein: CASSFEQLGPSVLTF

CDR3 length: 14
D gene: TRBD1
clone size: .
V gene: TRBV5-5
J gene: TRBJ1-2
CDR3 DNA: TGTGCCAGCAGCTTTTCAACAGGGGAGGCTGGCTACACCTTC
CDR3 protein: CASSFSTGEAGYTF

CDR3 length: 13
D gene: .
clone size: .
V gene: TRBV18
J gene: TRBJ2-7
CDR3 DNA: TGTGCCAGTCAGGACAGCCGATCCTACGAGCAGTACTTC
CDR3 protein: CASQDSRSYEQYF

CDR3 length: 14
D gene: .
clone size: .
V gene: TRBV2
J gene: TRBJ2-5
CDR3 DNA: TGTGCCAGCAGTCAATCAATATTTCGGGAGACCCAGTACTTC
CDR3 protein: CASSQSIFRETQYF

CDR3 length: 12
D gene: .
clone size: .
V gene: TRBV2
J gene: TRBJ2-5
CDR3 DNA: TGTGCCAGCGTCGGTGTCGGGGAGACCCAGTACTTC
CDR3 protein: CASVGVGETQYF

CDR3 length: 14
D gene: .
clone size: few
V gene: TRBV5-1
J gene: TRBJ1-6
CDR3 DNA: TGCGCCAGCAGTTCCCAGGGAGTGAATTCACCCCTCCACTTT
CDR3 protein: CASSSQGVNSPLHF

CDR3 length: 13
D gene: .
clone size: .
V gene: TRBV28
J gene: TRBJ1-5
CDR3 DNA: TGTGCCAGCAGTACCGGGAGTAATCAGCCCCAGCATTTT
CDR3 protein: CASSTGSNQPQHF

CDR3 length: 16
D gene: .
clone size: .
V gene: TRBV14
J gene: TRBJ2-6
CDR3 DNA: TGTGCCAGCAGGGGGGCCGGGGTCTCTGGGGCCAACGTCCTGACTTTC
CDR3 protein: CASRGAGVSGANVLTF

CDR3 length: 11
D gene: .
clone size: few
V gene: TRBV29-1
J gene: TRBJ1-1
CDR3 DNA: TGCAGCGTTGAAGATCTGTCCCAGGCTTTCTTT
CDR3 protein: CSVEDLSQAFF

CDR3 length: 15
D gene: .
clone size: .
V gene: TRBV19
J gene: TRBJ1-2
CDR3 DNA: TGTGCCAGTAGATTCACCCCGCTGGCAAACTATGGCTACACCTTC
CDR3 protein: CASRFTPLANYGYTF

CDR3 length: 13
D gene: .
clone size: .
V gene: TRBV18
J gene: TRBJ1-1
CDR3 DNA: TGTGCCAGCTCACCACCTACTCCTCCTGAGCTTTTCTTT
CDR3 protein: CASSPPTPPELFF

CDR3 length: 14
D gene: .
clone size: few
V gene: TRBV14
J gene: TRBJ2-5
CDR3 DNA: TGTGCCAGCAGCCAACACGGGTTACAAGAGACCCAGTACTTC
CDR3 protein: CASSQHGLQETQYF

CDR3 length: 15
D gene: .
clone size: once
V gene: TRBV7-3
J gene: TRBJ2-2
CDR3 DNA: TGTGCCAGCAGCTCAACGGGGGAGAACACCGGGGAGCTGTTTTTT
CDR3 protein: CASSSTGENTGELFF

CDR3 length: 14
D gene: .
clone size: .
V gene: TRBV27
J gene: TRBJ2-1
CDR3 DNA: TGTGCCAGCAGTTTATCAAGCAGGCTCAATGAGCAGTTCTTC
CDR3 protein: CASSLSSRLNEQFF

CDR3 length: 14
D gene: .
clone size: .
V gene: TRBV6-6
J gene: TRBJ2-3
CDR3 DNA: TGTGCCAGCAGTTACTCAGGAGGGATAGATACGCAGTATTTT
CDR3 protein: CASSYSGGIDTQYF

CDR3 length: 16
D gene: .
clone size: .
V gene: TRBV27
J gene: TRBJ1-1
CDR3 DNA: TGTGCCAGCAGTTCTTACCCGGGACGGGGAAAGGCTGAAGCTTTCTTT
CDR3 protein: CASSSYPGRGKAEAFF

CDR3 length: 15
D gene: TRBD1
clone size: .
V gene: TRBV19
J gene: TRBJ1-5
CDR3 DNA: TGTGCCAGTAGTCCTACAGGGGGCAACAATCAGCCCCAGCATTTT
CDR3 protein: CASSPTGGNNQPQHF

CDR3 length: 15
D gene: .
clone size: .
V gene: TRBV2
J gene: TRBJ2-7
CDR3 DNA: TGTGCCAGCACCGGGACGGGGGCGGGTTTAGACGAGCAGTACTTC
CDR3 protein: CASTGTGAGLDEQYF

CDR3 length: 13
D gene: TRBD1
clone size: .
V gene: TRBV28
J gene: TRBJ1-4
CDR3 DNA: TGTGCCAGCAGCCCAGGGGGGGATGAAAAACTGTTTTTT
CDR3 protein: CASSPGGDEKLFF

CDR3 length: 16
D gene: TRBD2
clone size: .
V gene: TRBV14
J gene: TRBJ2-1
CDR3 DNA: TGTGCCAGCAGCCTCGACCTAGCGGTAGGGTACAATGAGCAGTTCTTC
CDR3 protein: CASSLDLAVGYNEQFF

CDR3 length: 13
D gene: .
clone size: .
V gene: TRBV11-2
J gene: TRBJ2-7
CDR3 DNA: TGTGCCAGCAGCTTTTCGGACTCCTACGAGCAGTACTTC
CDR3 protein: CASSFSDSYEQYF

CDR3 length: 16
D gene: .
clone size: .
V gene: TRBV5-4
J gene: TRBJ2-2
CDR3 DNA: TGTGCCAGCAGCCGACAGAGCTTTGTGAGCACCGGGGAGCTGTTTTTT
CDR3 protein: CASSRQSFVSTGELFF

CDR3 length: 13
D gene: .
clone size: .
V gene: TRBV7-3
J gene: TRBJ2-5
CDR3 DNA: TGTGCCAGCAGCTCACAGGTAGCCGAGACCCAGTACTTC
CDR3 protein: CASSSQVAETQYF